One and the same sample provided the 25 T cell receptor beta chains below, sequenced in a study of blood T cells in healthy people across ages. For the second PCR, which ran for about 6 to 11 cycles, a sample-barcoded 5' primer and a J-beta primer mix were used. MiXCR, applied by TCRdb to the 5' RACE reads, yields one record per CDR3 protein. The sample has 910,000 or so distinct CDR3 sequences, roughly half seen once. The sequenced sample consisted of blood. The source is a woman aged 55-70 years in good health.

CDR3 in DNA: TGCGCCAGCTGGGAACAGCTCGGGACAGCTAAAAACATTCAGTACTTC. Translating it yields CASWEQLGTAKNIQYF. The V call is TRBV5-1, the J call TRBJ2-4; 7 bases line up with TRBD1. The germline V gene has CDR1 SGHRS and CDR2 YFSETQ. There are 16 residues in the CDR3. V gave up 7 bases and J gave up 4 bases; unmatched junction bases: 14.

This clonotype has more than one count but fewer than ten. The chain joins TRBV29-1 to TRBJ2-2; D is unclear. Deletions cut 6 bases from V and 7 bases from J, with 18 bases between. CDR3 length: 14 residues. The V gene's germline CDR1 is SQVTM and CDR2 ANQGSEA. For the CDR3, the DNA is TGCAGCGTGTCCGTCGTCGGCCTCGGCGGGGAGCTGTTTTTT. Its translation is CSVSVVGLGGELFF.

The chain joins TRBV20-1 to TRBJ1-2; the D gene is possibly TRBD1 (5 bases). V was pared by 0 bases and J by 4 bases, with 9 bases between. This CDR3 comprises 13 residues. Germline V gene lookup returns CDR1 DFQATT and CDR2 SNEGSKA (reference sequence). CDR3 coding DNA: TGCAGTGCTAGAGAGACAGAGATCTATGGCTACACCTTC. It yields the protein CSARETEIYGYTF.

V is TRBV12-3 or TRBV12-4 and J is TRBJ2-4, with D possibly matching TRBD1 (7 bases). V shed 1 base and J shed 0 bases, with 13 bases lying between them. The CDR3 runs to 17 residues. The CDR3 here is CASSLGRGAPAKNIQYF. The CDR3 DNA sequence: TGTGCCAGCAGTTTAGGCAGGGGGGCACCAGCCAAAAACATTCAGTACTTC.

The CDR3 coding sequence is TGTGCCAGCAGTCCAGTAATCAGGGGGCGGGAGACCCAGTACTTC. The encoded protein is CASSPVIRGRETQYF. The chain links TRBV12-3 or TRBV12-4 to TRBJ2-5, with 8 bases identical to TRBD1. The junction had 10 bases not matched to a gene; V was cut back by 5 bases and J by 5 bases. The CDR3 consists of 15 residues.

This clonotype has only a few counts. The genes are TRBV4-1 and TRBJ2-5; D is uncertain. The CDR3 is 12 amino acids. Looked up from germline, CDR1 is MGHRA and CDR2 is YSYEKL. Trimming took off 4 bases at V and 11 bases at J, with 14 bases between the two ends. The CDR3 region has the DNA TGCGCCAGCAGCCTTTCGTTGAATGAGCAGTACTTC. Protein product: CASSLSLNEQYF.

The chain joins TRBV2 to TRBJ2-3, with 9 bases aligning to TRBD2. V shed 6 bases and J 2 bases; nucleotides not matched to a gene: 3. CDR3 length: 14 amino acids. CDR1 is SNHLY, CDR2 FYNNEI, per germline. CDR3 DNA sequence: TGTGCCAGCAGGACTAGCGGAAACACAGATACGCAGTATTTT. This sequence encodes CASRTSGNTDTQYF.

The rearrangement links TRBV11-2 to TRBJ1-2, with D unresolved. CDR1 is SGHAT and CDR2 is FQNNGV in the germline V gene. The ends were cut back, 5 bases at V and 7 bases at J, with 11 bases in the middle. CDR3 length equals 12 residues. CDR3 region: CASSASGSGYTF. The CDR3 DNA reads TGTGCCAGCAGCGCATCGGGGAGTGGCTACACCTTC. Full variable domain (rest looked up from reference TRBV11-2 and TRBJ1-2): EAGVAQSPRYKIIEKRQSVAFWCNPISGHATLYWYQQILGQGPKLLIQFQNNGVVDDSQLPKDRFSAERLKGVDSTLKIQPAKLEDSAVYLCASSASGSGYTFGSGTRLTVV.

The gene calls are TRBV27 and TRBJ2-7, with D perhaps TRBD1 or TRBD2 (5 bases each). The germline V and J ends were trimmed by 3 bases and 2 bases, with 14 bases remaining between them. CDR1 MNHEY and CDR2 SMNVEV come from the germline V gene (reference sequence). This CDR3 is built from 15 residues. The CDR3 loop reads CASSFGGRTTYEQYF. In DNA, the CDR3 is TGTGCCAGCAGTTTTGGGGGACGAACGACCTACGAGCAGTACTTC.

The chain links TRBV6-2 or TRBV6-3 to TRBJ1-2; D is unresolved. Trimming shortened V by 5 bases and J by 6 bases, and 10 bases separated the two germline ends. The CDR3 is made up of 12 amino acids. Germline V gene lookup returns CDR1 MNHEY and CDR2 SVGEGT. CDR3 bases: TGTGCCAGCAGTAATTATGTAGATGGCTACACCTTC. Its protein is CASSNYVDGYTF.

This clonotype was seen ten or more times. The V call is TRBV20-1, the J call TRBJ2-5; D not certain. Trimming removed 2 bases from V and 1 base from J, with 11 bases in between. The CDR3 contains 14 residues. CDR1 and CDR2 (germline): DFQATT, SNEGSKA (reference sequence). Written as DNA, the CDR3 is TGCAGTGCTAGACCTCGAGGTCCCCAAGAGACCCAGTACTTC. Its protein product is CSARPRGPQETQYF.

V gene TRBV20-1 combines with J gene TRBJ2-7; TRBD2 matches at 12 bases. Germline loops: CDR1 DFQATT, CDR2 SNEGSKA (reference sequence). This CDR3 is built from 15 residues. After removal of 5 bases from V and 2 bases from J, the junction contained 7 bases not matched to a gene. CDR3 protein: CSAEPTSGRTYEQYF. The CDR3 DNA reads TGCAGTGCTGAACCCACTAGCGGGAGGACCTACGAGCAGTACTTC.

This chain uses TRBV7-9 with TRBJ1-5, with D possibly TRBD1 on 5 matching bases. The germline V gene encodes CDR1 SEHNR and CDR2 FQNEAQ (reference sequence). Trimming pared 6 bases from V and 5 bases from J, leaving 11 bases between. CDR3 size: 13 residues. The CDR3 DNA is TGTGCCAGCAGACGGGACGGGGATCAGCCCCAGCATTTT. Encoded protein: CASRRDGDQPQHF.

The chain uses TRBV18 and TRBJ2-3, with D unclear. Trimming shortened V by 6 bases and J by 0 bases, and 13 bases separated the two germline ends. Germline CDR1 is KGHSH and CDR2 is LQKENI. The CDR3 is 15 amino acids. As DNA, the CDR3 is TGTGCCAGCTCCCAGTTGGTCAGCAGCACAGATACGCAGTATTTT. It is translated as CASSQLVSSTDTQYF.

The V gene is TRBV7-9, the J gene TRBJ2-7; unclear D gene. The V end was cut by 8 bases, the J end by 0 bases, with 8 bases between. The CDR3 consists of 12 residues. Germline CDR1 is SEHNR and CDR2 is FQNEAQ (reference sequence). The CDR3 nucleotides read TGTGCCAGCGACGGCCACTCCTACGAGCAGTACTTC. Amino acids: CASDGHSYEQYF.

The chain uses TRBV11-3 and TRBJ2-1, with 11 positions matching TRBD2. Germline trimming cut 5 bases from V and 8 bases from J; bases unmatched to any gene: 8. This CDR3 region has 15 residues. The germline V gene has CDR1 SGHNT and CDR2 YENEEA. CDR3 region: CASSQGTSGEDEQFF. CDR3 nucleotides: TGTGCCAGCAGCCAAGGGACTAGCGGTGAGGATGAGCAGTTCTTC. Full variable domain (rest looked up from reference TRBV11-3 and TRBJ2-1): EAGVVQSPRYKIIEKKQPVAFWCNPISGHNTLYWYLQNLGQGPELLIRYENEEAVDDSQLPKDRFSAERLKGVDSTLKIQPAELGDSAVYLCASSQGTSGEDEQFFGPGTRLTVL.

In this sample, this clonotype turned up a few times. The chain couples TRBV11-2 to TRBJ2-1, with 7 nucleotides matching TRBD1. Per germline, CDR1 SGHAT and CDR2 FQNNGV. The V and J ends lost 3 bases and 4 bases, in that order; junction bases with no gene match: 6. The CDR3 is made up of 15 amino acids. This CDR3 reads CASSFEGTAYNEQFF. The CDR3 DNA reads TGTGCCAGCAGCTTTGAAGGGACAGCATACAATGAGCAGTTCTTC.

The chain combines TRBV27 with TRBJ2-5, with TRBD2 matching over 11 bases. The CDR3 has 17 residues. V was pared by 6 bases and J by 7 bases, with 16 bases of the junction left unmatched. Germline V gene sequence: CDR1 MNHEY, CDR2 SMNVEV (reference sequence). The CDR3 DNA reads TGTGCCAGCAGCGACGCTTTACTAGCGGGAGAAGTCGGGACCCAGTACTTC. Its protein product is CASSDALLAGEVGTQYF.

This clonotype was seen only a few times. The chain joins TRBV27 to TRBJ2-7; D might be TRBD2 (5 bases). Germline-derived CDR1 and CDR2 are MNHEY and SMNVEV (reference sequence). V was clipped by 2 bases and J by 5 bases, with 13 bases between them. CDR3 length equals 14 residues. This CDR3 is CASSLLGFSDEQYF. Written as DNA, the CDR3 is TGTGCCAGCAGTTTACTTGGGTTTAGCGACGAGCAGTACTTC.

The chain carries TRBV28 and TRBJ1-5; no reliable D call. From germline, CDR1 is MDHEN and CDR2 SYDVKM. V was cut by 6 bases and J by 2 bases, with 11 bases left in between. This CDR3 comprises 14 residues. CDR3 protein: CASSHGVRNQPQHF. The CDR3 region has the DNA TGTGCCAGCAGCCACGGAGTTCGCAATCAGCCCCAGCATTTT.

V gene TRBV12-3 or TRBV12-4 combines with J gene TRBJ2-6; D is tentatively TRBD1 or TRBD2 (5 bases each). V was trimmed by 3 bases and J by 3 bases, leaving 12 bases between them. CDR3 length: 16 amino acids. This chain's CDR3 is CASSFIGGGGANVLTF. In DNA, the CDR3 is TGTGCCAGCAGTTTCATTGGGGGTGGTGGGGCCAACGTCCTGACTTTC.

CDR3 sequence reads: CASSPATGVGSPLHF. CDR3 bases: TGCGCCAGCAGCCCGGCGACAGGGGTTGGTTCACCCCTCCACTTT. The rearrangement links TRBV5-1 to TRBJ1-6; 8 bases line up with TRBD1. Germline V gene lookup returns CDR1 SGHRS and CDR2 YFSETQ. The CDR3 has 15 amino acids. V gave up 4 bases and J gave up 9 bases; unmatched junction bases: 9.

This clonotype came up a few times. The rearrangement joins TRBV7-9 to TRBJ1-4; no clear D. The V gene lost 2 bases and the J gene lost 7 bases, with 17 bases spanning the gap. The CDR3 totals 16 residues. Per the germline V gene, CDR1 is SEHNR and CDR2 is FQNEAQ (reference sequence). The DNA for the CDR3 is TGTGCCAGCAGCTTATGGCAAGTGACGATGGGTGAAAAACTGTTTTTT. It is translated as CASSLWQVTMGEKLFF.

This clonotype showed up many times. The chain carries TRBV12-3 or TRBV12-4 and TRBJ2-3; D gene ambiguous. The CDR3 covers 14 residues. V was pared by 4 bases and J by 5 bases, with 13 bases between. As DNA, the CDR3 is TGTGCCAGCAGTTCTGGCAGGATACTAGATACGCAGTATTTT. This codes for CASSSGRILDTQYF.

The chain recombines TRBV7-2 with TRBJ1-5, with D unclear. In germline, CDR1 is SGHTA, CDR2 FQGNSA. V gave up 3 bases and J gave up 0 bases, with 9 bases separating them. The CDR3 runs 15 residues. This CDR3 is CASSLSSNSNQPQHF. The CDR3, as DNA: TGTGCCAGCAGCTTGAGTTCGAATAGCAATCAGCCCCAGCATTTT.